In this sample, the clone carrying this TCR beta chain turned up once. The record originates from a study of cytomegalovirus exposure and HLA in healthy donors. PCR used 60 Vbeta primers and 13 Jbeta primers. Method: immunoSEQ multiplex PCR; TCRdb's copy keeps in-frame clones and lacks some. The sample holds some 88,000 clones, 63% seen once. This CDR3 has 13 amino acids. Trimming removed 6 bases at V and 13 bases at J, with 16 bases between. The germline gives CDR1 MNHEY, CDR2 SMNVEV (reference sequence). V is TRBV27 and J is TRBJ2-6; D gene unclear. The sample taken for sequencing was PBMCs. This clonotype was obtained from a woman younger than 45 in good health and CMV-seronegative. CDR3 protein: CASSGLGVTVLTF. The CDR3 nucleotides are TGTGCCAGCAGCGGCCTGGGCGTCACTGTCCTGACTTTC.